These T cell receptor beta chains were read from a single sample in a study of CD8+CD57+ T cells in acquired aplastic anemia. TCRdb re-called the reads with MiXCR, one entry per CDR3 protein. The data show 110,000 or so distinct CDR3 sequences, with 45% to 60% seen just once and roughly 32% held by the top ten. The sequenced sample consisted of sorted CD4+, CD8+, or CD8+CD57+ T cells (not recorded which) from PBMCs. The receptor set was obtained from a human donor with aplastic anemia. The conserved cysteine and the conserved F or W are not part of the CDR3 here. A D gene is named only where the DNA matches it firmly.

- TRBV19 ASSIRGFNEKLF
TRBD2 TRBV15 ATSSGLAGLYNEQF
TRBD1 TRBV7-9 ASSFTGVDYEQY
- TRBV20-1 SAPTFEGLETQY
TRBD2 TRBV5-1 ASSLALLAGGNEQS
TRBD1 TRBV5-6 ASSLGQGVYEQY
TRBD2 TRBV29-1 SVDRGGAYEQY
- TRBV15 ATSRGETANTEAF
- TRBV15 ATSRGRNSPLH
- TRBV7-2 ASSPDGNYGYT
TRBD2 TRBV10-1 ASSLRTSGTSHKQY